The clone carrying this T cell receptor (beta chain) occurred many times. Its antigen is undetermined. This specimen belongs to a study of Graves' ophthalmopathy and Graves' hyperthyroidism. Study-wide results and limits: Blood contained most expanded thyroid clonotypes exceeding 0.001 frequency.

Using RNA transcripts, the TCR beta CDR3 regions were amplified. First-round RT-PCR with HTBI primers preceded a second-round multiplex PCR. TCRdb re-called the multiplex PCR reads through MiXCR, storing one row per CDR3 protein. This sample yields a few hundred thousand distinct CDR3 sequences, of which 17% are seen a single time; 9% to 15% belongs to the top ten. The germline V gene has CDR1 MNHEY and CDR2 SVGEGT. V gave up 6 bases and J gave up 7 bases, with 19 bases separating them. The CDR3 contains 14 residues. This TCR came from an adult man with Graves' ophthalmopathy. The sequencing sample was made of peripheral blood. This chain links TRBV6-2 or TRBV6-3 with TRBJ2-7, with D tentatively TRBD1 or TRBD2 (5 bases each). The CDR3 loop is CASRSGLGEGEQYF. CDR3 DNA sequence: TGTGCCAGCAGGAGCGGACTGGGGGAAGGAGAGCAGTACTTC.